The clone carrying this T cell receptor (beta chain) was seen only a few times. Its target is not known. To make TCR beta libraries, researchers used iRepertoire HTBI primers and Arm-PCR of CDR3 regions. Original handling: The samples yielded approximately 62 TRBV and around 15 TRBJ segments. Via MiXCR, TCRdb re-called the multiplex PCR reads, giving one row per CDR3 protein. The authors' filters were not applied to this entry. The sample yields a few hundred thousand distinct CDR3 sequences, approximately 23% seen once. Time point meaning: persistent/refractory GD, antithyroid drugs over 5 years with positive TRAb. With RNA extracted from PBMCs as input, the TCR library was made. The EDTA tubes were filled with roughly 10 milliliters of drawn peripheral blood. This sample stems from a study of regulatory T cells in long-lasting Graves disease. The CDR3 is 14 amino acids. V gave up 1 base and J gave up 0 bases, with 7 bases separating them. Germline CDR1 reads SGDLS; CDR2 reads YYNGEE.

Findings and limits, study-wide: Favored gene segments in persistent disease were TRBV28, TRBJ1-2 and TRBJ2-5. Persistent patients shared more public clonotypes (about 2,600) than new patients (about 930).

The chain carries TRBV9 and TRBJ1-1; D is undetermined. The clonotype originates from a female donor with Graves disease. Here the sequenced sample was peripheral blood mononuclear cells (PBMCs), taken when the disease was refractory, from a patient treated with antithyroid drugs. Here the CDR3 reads CASSVSALNTEAFF. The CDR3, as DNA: TGTGCCAGCAGCGTATCCGCTTTGAACACTGAAGCTTTCTTT.